Listed below are T cell receptor beta chains from one sample, sequenced in a study of shared clonotypes between healthy human individuals. Measured with immunoSEQ multiplex PCR; TCRdb has only the in-frame clones, and not every one. The sample lists approximately 500,000 clones; 70% to 85% were seen once. The sample was PBMCs. These receptors all come from a woman aged 40 to 55 in good health. Some clones in this sample may be carry-over from other donors' samples. The CDR3 runs from the conserved cysteine through the conserved F or W. A D gene is named only where the DNA matches it firmly. The size field is filled for only some rows; it gives once, few, many or a size class.

TRBV5-6,NA,TRBD1,TRBJ1-4,CASSQTGLNEKLFF,TGTGCCAGCAGCCAGACAGGGCTCAATGAAAAACTGTTTTTT
TRBV11-3,few,TRBD2,TRBJ2-5,CASSLGGGRETQYF,TGTGCCAGCAGCTTAGGTGGCGGGAGAGAGACCCAGTACTTC
TRBV29-1,NA,NA,TRBJ2-5,CSVGERETQYF,TGCAGCGTTGGGGAACGGGAGACCCAGTACTTC
TRBV16,NA,NA,TRBJ2-1,CASSRHFGGTQADEQFF,TGTGCCAGCAGCCGCCATTTTGGGGGGACCCAAGCCGATGAGCAGTTCTTC
TRBV29-1,NA,NA,TRBJ2-3,CSVVRPTDTQYF,TGCAGCGTTGTAAGGCCGACAGATACGCAGTATTTT
TRBV2,few,NA,TRBJ2-7,CASSEESGYNYEQYF,TGTGCCAGCAGTGAGGAGAGCGGTTACAATTACGAGCAGTACTTC
TRBV7-2,NA,NA,TRBJ1-1,CASSLGGWNTEAFF,TGTGCCAGCAGCCTAGGGGGATGGAACACTGAAGCTTTCTTT
TRBV7-9,NA,TRBD2,TRBJ2-5,CASSTPGGGRTQYF,TGTGCCAGCAGCACCCCGGGGGGAGGGAGGACCCAGTACTTC
TRBV7-2,NA,NA,TRBJ1-5,CASSREDGRPQHF,TGTGCCAGCAGCCGCGAAGACGGGCGGCCCCAGCATTTT
TRBV6-1,few,NA,TRBJ1-1,CASSEAGMNTEAFF,TGTGCCAGCAGTGAAGCGGGGATGAACACTGAAGCTTTCTTT
TRBV28,NA,NA,TRBJ1-3,CASSQGVAGNTIYF,TGTGCCAGCAGCCAGGGAGTGGCTGGAAACACCATATATTTT
TRBV11-2,NA,NA,TRBJ1-3,CASSLDTGSGNTIYF,TGTGCCAGCAGCTTAGATACCGGCTCTGGAAACACCATATATTTT
TRBV28,NA,NA,TRBJ2-7,CASSPTASLGGRLFYEQYF,TGTGCCAGCAGTCCCACCGCCAGTCTGGGGGGAAGGTTGTTTTACGAGCAGTACTTC
TRBV19,NA,NA,TRBJ1-5,CASSMGRLGLSNQPQHF,TGTGCCAGTAGTATGGGGCGGCTGGGCCTTAGCAATCAGCCCCAGCATTTT
TRBV12-5,few,NA,TRBJ2-3,CASGPAGLGTDTQYF,TGTGCTAGTGGTCCCGCAGGGTTGGGGACAGATACGCAGTATTTT
TRBV27,NA,NA,TRBJ2-7,CASSLTVTAYEQYF,TGTGCCAGCAGTTTAACGGTGACAGCGTACGAGCAGTACTTC
TRBV5-1,NA,TRBD1,TRBJ2-5,CASRKGTGEETQYF,TGCGCCAGCAGGAAGGGGACAGGGGAAGAGACCCAGTACTTC
TRBV14,few,NA,TRBJ1-3,CASSQVGVSGNTIYF,TGTGCCAGCAGCCAAGTTGGGGTTTCGGGAAACACCATATATTTT
TRBV19,once,NA,TRBJ1-1,CASSIDHGRNTEAFF,TGTGCCAGTAGTATAGATCACGGACGGAACACTGAAGCTTTCTTT
TRBV28,NA,NA,TRBJ2-7,CASSPPLTYEQYF,TGTGCCAGCAGTCCCCCGTTGACCTACGAGCAGTACTTC
TRBV6-1,once,NA,TRBJ1-1,CAAIRDVGEAFF,TGTGCCGCAATCAGGGACGTCGGTGAAGCTTTCTTT
TRBV2,NA,TRBD2,TRBJ2-7,CASSEGGLAGHEQYF,TGTGCCAGCAGTGAAGGTGGACTAGCGGGCCACGAGCAGTACTTC
TRBV7-7,NA,NA,TRBJ2-5,CASSLGDSLSRTQYF,TGTGCTAGCAGCTTAGGGGATAGCCTCAGTCGGACCCAGTACTTC
TRBV30,NA,NA,TRBJ2-7,CAWSAGGEQYF,TGTGCCTGGAGTGCCGGAGGGGAGCAGTACTTC
TRBV7-9,NA,NA,TRBJ2-5,CASSLAAGGGAQYF,TGTGCCAGCAGCTTAGCCGCTGGTGGAGGAGCCCAGTACTTC
TRBV7-2,NA,TRBD2,TRBJ2-5,CASSLGLAGVVTQYF,TGTGCCAGCAGCTTAGGGCTAGCGGGAGTGGTGACCCAGTACTTC
TRBV28,NA,TRBD2,TRBJ2-7,CASTPSGAPYEQYF,TGTGCCAGCACCCCTAGCGGAGCTCCTTACGAGCAGTACTTC
TRBV6-7,NA,NA,TRBJ2-1,CATNGGLVAREQFF,TGTGCCACCAATGGGGGGCTAGTTGCTCGTGAGCAGTTCTTC
TRBV7-2,NA,NA,TRBJ2-2,CASREGPGTGELFF,TGTGCCAGCAGGGAGGGACCGGGGACCGGGGAGCTGTTTTTT
TRBV11-2,NA,NA,TRBJ2-1,CASSFRGSYNEQFF,TGTGCCAGCAGCTTCCGGGGATCCTACAATGAGCAGTTCTTC
TRBV5-6,NA,TRBD1,TRBJ2-1,CASSTGDRPSYNEQFF,TGTGCCAGCAGCACCGGGGACAGACCCTCCTACAATGAGCAGTTCTTC
TRBV6-1,NA,NA,TRBJ1-1,CASREGPPNTEAFF,TGTGCCAGCAGGGAAGGTCCGCCAAACACTGAAGCTTTCTTT
TRBV29-1,many,NA,TRBJ2-3,CSVDPGWTGSTDTQYF,TGCAGCGTTGATCCTGGTTGGACGGGAAGCACAGATACGCAGTATTTT
TRBV7-2,NA,NA,TRBJ2-5,CASSTGGETQYF,TGTGCCAGCAGCACTGGGGGAGAGACCCAGTACTTC
TRBV4-3,once,NA,TRBJ2-1,CASSLLTDFSYNEQFF,TGCGCCAGCAGCCTACTCACCGACTTCTCCTACAATGAGCAGTTCTTC
TRBV15,once,NA,TRBJ2-1,CATSRGLDHEQFF,TGTGCCACCAGCAGAGGGCTAGACCATGAGCAGTTCTTC
TRBV2,NA,TRBD1,TRBJ1-5,CASRPGTGADQPQHF,TGTGCCAGCAGGCCCGGGACAGGGGCTGATCAGCCCCAGCATTTT
TRBV28,NA,NA,TRBJ2-7,CASSSGRDSTYEQYF,TGTGCCAGCAGTTCAGGCCGGGACTCGACCTACGAGCAGTACTTC
TRBV2,NA,NA,TRBJ2-3,CASSARADTQYF,TGTGCCAGCAGTGCGCGCGCAGATACGCAGTATTTT
TRBV25-1,few,TRBD1,TRBJ2-7,CASSGTGGYEQYF,TGTGCCAGCAGTGGGACAGGGGGCTACGAGCAGTACTTC
TRBV7-7,NA,TRBD2,TRBJ2-1,CASSFGLAGRPHNEQFF,TGTGCTAGCAGCTTCGGACTAGCGGGACGTCCACACAATGAGCAGTTCTTC
TRBV6-1,NA,TRBD2,TRBJ2-1,CASSDGRLAGSYNEQFF,TGTGCCAGCAGTGACGGGAGACTAGCGGGATCCTACAATGAGCAGTTCTTC
TRBV30,NA,TRBD1,TRBJ1-3,CAWRGTLGDRGGNTIYF,TGTGCCTGGAGGGGAACCTTGGGGGACAGGGGTGGAAACACCATATATTTT
TRBV7-3,NA,TRBD1,TRBJ2-1,CASSLVGQGAREQFF,TGTGCCAGCAGCTTAGTTGGACAGGGGGCAAGGGAGCAGTTCTTC
TRBV28,NA,NA,TRBJ1-2,CASSFYRLTAPAGRNYGYTF,TGTGCCAGCAGTTTCTACCGTCTAACAGCTCCGGCGGGCCGTAACTATGGCTACACCTTC
TRBV7-3,NA,TRBD2,TRBJ2-1,CASSLTSGSDNEQFF,TGTGCCAGCAGCTTAACTAGCGGGAGTGATAATGAGCAGTTCTTC
TRBV5-1,NA,NA,TRBJ2-2,CASSYDSTGELFF,TGCGCCAGCAGCTATGACAGCACCGGGGAGCTGTTTTTT
TRBV7-3,NA,NA,TRBJ2-7,CASSLMGGLSSSYEQYF,TGTGCCAGCAGCTTAATGGGCGGACTCTCGAGCTCCTACGAGCAGTACTTC
TRBV5-1,NA,NA,TRBJ2-6,CASSPVTGANVLTF,TGCGCCAGCAGCCCAGTGACTGGGGCCAACGTCCTGACTTTC